This TCR beta chain was identified during a study of blood T cell repertoires in COVID-19. Across the study: COVID-19 samples from acute and convalescent phases originated in the United States, Italy and Spain.

The age range of participants was about 18 to 100 years, with residence in under 30 US areas. Generated by immunoSEQ multiplex PCR, the TCRdb table keeps only in-frame clones and is missing some. The table includes about 220,000 clones, roughly 84% detected once. CDR1 SEHNR and CDR2 FQNEAQ come from the germline V gene (reference sequence). The V and J ends lost 6 bases and 3 bases respectively, with 12 bases between them. CDR3 length: 14 residues. The sequence derives from a woman aged 40 to 55 who had recovered from COVID-19. The chain is built from TRBV7-9 and TRBJ2-1; D possibly corresponds to TRBD1 (5 bases). The sequenced material came from PBMCs or T cells enriched from blood (not recorded which). The CDR3 DNA sequence: TGTGCCAGCAGTCCAGGGTCGGTCTACAATGAGCAGTTCTTC. This sequence encodes CASSPGSVYNEQFF.